This TCR beta chain was sequenced in a study of cytomegalovirus exposure and HLA in healthy donors. The PCR made use of 60 Vbeta and 13 Jbeta primers. Clones were sequenced by immunoSEQ multiplex PCR, and TCRdb holds only the in-frame ones, with some missing. The sample lists some 150,000 clones; approximately 80% were seen once. The clonotype was recovered from a woman aged 25 to 45 in good health and CMV-seropositive. The sequencing sample was made of PBMCs.

CDR3 nucleotide sequence: TGTGCCAGCAGCACGGACAGGGAGTGGGAAAAACTGTTTTTT. This translates into CASSTDREWEKLFF. The chain combines TRBV7-2 with TRBJ1-4; 8 nucleotides line up with TRBD1. There are 14 residues in the CDR3. V lost 5 bases, J lost 8 bases, and 7 bases stayed unmatched. The V gene's germline CDR1 is SGHTA and CDR2 FQGNSA.